Listed below are T cell receptor beta chains from one sample, sequenced in a study of cytomegalovirus exposure and HLA in healthy donors. Some clones are missing from TCRdb's copy, which holds only in-frame ones; the method was immunoSEQ multiplex PCR. The table includes about 160,000 clones, approximately 81% detected once. The sequenced sample was PBMCs. The receptors derive from a man in his fifties or sixties in good health and CMV-seropositive. Both conserved end residues are trimmed from each CDR3. The D gene is left open where the match is weak.

V | D | CDR3
TRBV2 | - | ASSVRGGYGYT
TRBV15 | TRBD1 | ATSPRNRGTNEKLF
TRBV2 | TRBD1 | ASGGQLIDSPLH
TRBV14 | TRBD1 | ASSQEAVTGGNYGYT
TRBV19 | TRBD1 | ASSRHGQGGTEAF
TRBV15 | - | ATSRRGAGEQY
TRBV5-1 | TRBD1 | ASSLPQGGGNTIY
TRBV9 | - | ASSVAASSYEQY
TRBV19 | TRBD1 | ARRPGQGVLGGYEVEAF
TRBV7-7 | - | ASSLRGARVDYGYT
TRBV5-1 | - | ASSLVAGVDEQY
TRBV6-1 | - | ASSEHSNQPQH
TRBV5-4 | TRBD1 | ASSLGFGQGVSYEQY
TRBV5-4 | TRBD1 | ASRIGQGASFYGYT
TRBV7-7 | - | ASSFRGLLDEQF
TRBV30 | TRBD2 | AWNPLAGGNIQY
TRBV19 | TRBD1 | ASSIGAGGGTQY
TRBV7-8 | - | ASSLMGGTEAF
TRBV5-1 | TRBD2 | ASSLVYGTSFNNEQF
TRBV19 | - | ASSIRRVSMPGELF
TRBV5-1 | - | ASSLEEGRQPQH
TRBV7-9 | - | ASLPFEASAEAF
TRBV15 | - | ATSRGPLQETQY
TRBV11-2 | - | ASSLHPGGAETQY
TRBV10-3 | TRBD1 | AISDSDRGNQPQH
TRBV9 | TRBD1 | ASSSEGQGTPEAF
TRBV19 | TRBD1 | ASSIDPQDRNSNQPQH
TRBV28 | - | ATRSGVSQPQH
TRBV5-1 | TRBD1 | ASSPEPGGDGYT
TRBV5-4 | TRBD1 | ASSLAMGQGKNT
TRBV29-1 | TRBD2 | SVGPSGVVTDTQY
TRBV7-3 | - | ASSLANEQF
TRBV14 | - | ASSPGINEKLF
TRBV9 | - | ASSSRPLSSGANVLT
TRBV7-6 | - | ASSSWGLSEQY
TRBV19 | TRBD2 | ASSIGGSRTDTQY
TRBV5-1 | TRBD1 | ASRSQGASTEAF
TRBV11-2 | - | ASSPPRGAQYEQY
TRBV2 | TRBD2 | ASTSGAPYEQY
TRBV27 | TRBD1 | ASSLNYPGQGADTQY
TRBV6-1 | - | ASSQGRQETQY
TRBV15 | TRBD1 | ATSRDGTGPGELF
TRBV6-6 | - | ASSYGLDGQNTEAF
TRBV2 | - | ASSGEAGFGTEAF
TRBV19 | - | ASRGRGNTEAF
TRBV6-1 | TRBD2 | ASSEALGLAGTDTQY